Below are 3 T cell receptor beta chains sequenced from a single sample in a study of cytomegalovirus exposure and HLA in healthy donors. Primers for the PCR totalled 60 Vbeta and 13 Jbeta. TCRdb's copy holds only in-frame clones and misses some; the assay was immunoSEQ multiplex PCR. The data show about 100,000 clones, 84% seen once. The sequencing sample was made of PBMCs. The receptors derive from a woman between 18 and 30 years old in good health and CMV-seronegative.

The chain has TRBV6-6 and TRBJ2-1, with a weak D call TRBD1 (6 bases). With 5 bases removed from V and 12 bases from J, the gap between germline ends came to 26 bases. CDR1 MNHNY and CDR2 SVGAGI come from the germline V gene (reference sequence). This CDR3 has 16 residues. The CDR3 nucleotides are TGTGCCAGCAGTCACGAGCAGGGGACGTCTCCCCTGGGGCAGTTCTTC. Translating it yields CASSHEQGTSPLGQFF.

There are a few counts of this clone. CDR3 nucleotides: TGTGCCAGCTCACCTTCAGAGAACACTGAAGCTTTCTTT. Amino acids: CASSPSENTEAFF. V is TRBV18 and J is TRBJ1-1; D not certain. This CDR3 region has 13 residues. The V and J ends lost 3 bases and 1 base respectively, with 6 bases between them. CDR1 and CDR2 from the germline V gene are KGHSH and LQKENI.

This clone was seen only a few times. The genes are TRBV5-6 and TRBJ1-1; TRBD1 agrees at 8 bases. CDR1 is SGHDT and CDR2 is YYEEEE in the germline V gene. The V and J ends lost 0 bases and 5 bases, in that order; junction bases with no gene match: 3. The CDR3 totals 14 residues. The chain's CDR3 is CASSLAGGGTEAFF. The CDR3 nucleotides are TGTGCCAGCAGCTTGGCAGGGGGCGGGACTGAAGCTTTCTTT.